The 29 T cell receptor beta chains below all came from one sample that was sequenced in a study of T cell changes during pregnancy in multiple sclerosis. Measured with immunoSEQ multiplex PCR; TCRdb has only the in-frame clones, and not every one. The sample lists roughly 57,000 clones; 92% were seen once. The input for sequencing was CD4+ T cells from peripheral blood mononuclear cells, taken after pregnancy. Receptors were obtained from a female donor with multiple sclerosis, enrolled in a pregnancy study.

The J gene is TRBJ1-4, the V gene TRBV29-1; TRBD1 agrees at 8 bases. Germline lookup yields CDR1 SQVTM and CDR2 ANQGSEA. Trimming cost V 6 bases and J 0 bases; bases outside gene matches: 3. The CDR3 extends over 14 amino acids. Written as DNA, the CDR3 is TGCAGCGTCACGGGACAGGCAACTAATGAAAAACTGTTTTTT. Its protein product is CSVTGQATNEKLFF.

The chain uses TRBV7-2 and TRBJ2-2; 7 bases agree with TRBD1. This CDR3 region has 14 residues. V dropped 2 bases and J dropped 6; count of bases not matched to a gene: 3. CDR1 and CDR2 (germline): SGHTA, FQGNSA. The CDR3 reads CASSLKGASGELFF. The CDR3 DNA sequence: TGTGCCAGCAGCTTAAAGGGGGCCTCCGGGGAGCTGTTTTTT.

The chain uses TRBV6-5 and TRBJ1-1; 9 bases match TRBD1. The CDR3 spans 14 residues. The V gene's germline CDR1 is MNHEY and CDR2 SVGAGI. With 3 bases clipped from V and 5 bases from J, the junction kept 4 bases outside the gene matches. The CDR3 DNA reads as TGTGCCAGCAGTTATGAGGACAGGGGAACTGAAGCTTTCTTT. It is translated as CASSYEDRGTEAFF.

The J gene is TRBJ1-2, the V gene TRBV10-3; a weak D match, TRBD1 (5 bases). Per the germline V gene, CDR1 is ENHRY and CDR2 is SYGVKD. The V end was cut by 8 bases, the J end by 2 bases, with 15 bases between. The CDR3 contains 14 residues. CDR3 sequence reads: CAIAGSNRNYGYTF. CDR3 bases: TGTGCCATCGCGGGGTCTAACAGGAACTATGGCTACACCTTC.

This clone was seen just once. The chain couples TRBV27 to TRBJ1-6; D is unclear. The germline V gene has CDR1 MNHEY and CDR2 SMNVEV (reference sequence). This CDR3 has 13 amino acids. V shed 3 bases and J shed 9 bases, with 9 bases lying between them. The CDR3 DNA is TGTGCCAGCAGTTTCCGAGAGTCTTCACCCCTCCACTTT. Translation gives CASSFRESSPLHF.

CDR3 in DNA: TGTGCCAGCAGCGTGACTAGAACCTACGAGCAGTACTTC. Amino acids: CASSVTRTYEQYF. V is TRBV11-2 and J is TRBJ2-7; weak D call: TRBD2 (6 bases). The CDR3 has 13 residues. V was pared by 5 bases and J by 2 bases, with 10 bases between. Germline CDR1 reads SGHAT; CDR2 reads FQNNGV.

The rearrangement uses TRBV19 and TRBJ2-7; possibly TRBD1 for D (5 bases). CDR3 length: 14 residues. With 3 bases removed from V and 6 bases from J, the gap between germline ends came to 15 bases. Germline CDR1 LNHDA, CDR2 SQIVND (reference sequence). Written as DNA, the CDR3 is TGTGCCAGTAGTATCGGAGTTCAGGGAAGCGAGCAGTACTTC. Its protein product is CASSIGVQGSEQYF.

This clone was seen only once. This rearrangement joins TRBV9 to TRBJ1-1, with D uncertain. The V end was cut by 0 bases, the J end by 1 base, with 10 bases between. Germline CDR1 SGDLS, CDR2 YYNGEE. This CDR3 comprises 15 residues. CDR3: CASSVGGRQNTEAFF. DNA for the CDR3: TGTGCCAGCAGCGTAGGCGGCCGCCAGAACACTGAAGCTTTCTTT.

The chain combines TRBV6-5 with TRBJ1-3, with TRBD1 identical over 10 bases. Trimming took 4 bases from V and 2 from J; bases not matched to a gene: 5. Germline assignment: CDR1 MNHEY and CDR2 SVGAGI. The CDR3 runs 16 residues. CDR3 region: CASSSIGQGAGNTIYF. The CDR3 bases are TGTGCCAGCAGTTCCATAGGACAGGGGGCTGGAAACACCATATATTTT.

This chain links TRBV5-6 with TRBJ2-2; 9 bases match TRBD1. The V gene end was trimmed by 4 bases and the J gene end by 3 bases; junction bases not matched to a gene: 7. CDR1 is SGHDT and CDR2 is YYEEEE in the germline V gene. The CDR3 runs 16 residues. This chain's CDR3 is CASSRTGGVDTGELFF. The CDR3 coding sequence is TGTGCCAGCAGCCGAACAGGGGGCGTAGACACCGGGGAGCTGTTTTTT.

The chain has TRBV5-4 and TRBJ1-2; 10 bases fit TRBD1. V gave up 4 bases and J gave up 5 bases; unmatched junction bases: 5. Germline V gene data show CDR1 as SGHNT and CDR2 as YYREEE (reference sequence). This CDR3 has 14 amino acids. CDR3 protein: CASSPGQGGYGYTF. In DNA form, the CDR3 reads TGTGCCAGCAGCCCCGGACAGGGGGGTTATGGCTACACCTTC.

The rearrangement uses TRBV5-1 and TRBJ2-2, with D possibly being TRBD1 (5 bases). With 0 bases removed from V and 6 bases from J, the gap between germline ends came to 15 bases. The V gene's germline CDR1 is SGHRS and CDR2 YFSETQ. The CDR3 is made up of 16 amino acids. The CDR3 region is CASSLEGVAQAGELFF. The CDR3 DNA follows: TGCGCCAGCAGCTTGGAAGGGGTTGCGCAGGCCGGGGAGCTGTTTTTT.

The genes are TRBV7-9 and TRBJ1-2, with 8 bases identical to TRBD1. The CDR3 spans 15 residues. The germline V gene encodes CDR1 SEHNR and CDR2 FQNEAQ (reference sequence). Unmatched junction bases numbered 15, after V lost 8 bases and J lost 7 bases. The CDR3: CASYPTGQGIGGYTF. CDR3 DNA: TGTGCCAGCTACCCCACCGGACAGGGAATAGGTGGCTACACCTTC.

This chain connects TRBV2 to TRBJ1-5, with D maybe TRBD1 (6 bases). The length of the CDR3 is 15 residues. Trimming stripped 1 base from V and 2 bases from J, with 9 bases between. Germline loops: CDR1 SNHLY, CDR2 FYNNEI. The CDR3 spells CASSEEGVGNQPQHF. In nucleotides, the CDR3 is TGTGCCAGCAGTGAAGAGGGGGTCGGCAATCAGCCCCAGCATTTT.

This chain connects TRBV19 to TRBJ2-5; 15 bases match TRBD2. From germline, CDR1 is LNHDA and CDR2 SQIVND (reference sequence). With V trimmed by 8 bases and J by 5 bases, 6 bases remained unmatched. The CDR3 covers 15 residues. The CDR3: CASGLAGGLGETQYF. The CDR3 region has the DNA TGTGCCAGTGGACTAGCGGGGGGGCTAGGGGAGACCCAGTACTTC.

The chain uses TRBV6-5 and TRBJ2-7; no definite D call. From germline, CDR1 is MNHEY and CDR2 SVGAGI. The V gene lost 6 bases and the J gene lost 0 bases, with 9 bases spanning the gap. The CDR3 contains 13 residues. The CDR3 is CASRYHSSYEQYF. CDR3 bases: TGTGCCAGCAGGTACCATAGCTCCTACGAGCAGTACTTC.

The chain employs TRBV6-6 and TRBJ1-1; D is uncertain. Germline values: CDR1 MNHNY, CDR2 SVGAGI (reference sequence). The V and J ends lost 4 bases and 1 base respectively, with 4 bases between them. The CDR3 loop spans 12 amino acids. CDR3 region: CASSSGNTEAFF. The CDR3 region has the DNA TGTGCCAGCAGTTCAGGGAACACTGAAGCTTTCTTT.

This clone was found once. This same CDR3 is encoded by further DNA sequences in the sample. The V gene is TRBV9, the J gene TRBJ1-1, with TRBD1 as a possible D gene (6 bases). Germline CDR1 and CDR2: SGDLS and YYNGEE. Trimming left V 2 bases short and J 4 bases short, with 12 bases between. The CDR3 loop spans 14 amino acids. This CDR3 is CASSVEGVSTEAFF. The CDR3 DNA sequence: TGTGCCAGCAGCGTTGAGGGGGTGAGCACTGAAGCTTTCTTT.

This sequence joins TRBV7-6 and TRBJ1-2; D is perhaps TRBD1 (5 bases). Germline loops: CDR1 SGHVS, CDR2 FNYEAQ. The ends were cut back, 6 bases at V and 8 bases at J, with 16 bases in the middle. This CDR3 is built from 13 residues. In DNA form, the CDR3 reads TGTGCCAGCAGTCCCCAGCAGGGCTCGGGCTACACCTTC. Protein: CASSPQQGSGYTF.

The chain carries TRBV7-2 and TRBJ1-2; 9 bases match TRBD1. The trim removed 0 bases at V and 8 bases at J, leaving 7 bases unmatched. The CDR3 loop spans 15 amino acids. Germline V lookup: CDR1 SGHTA, CDR2 FQGNSA. CDR3 nucleotide sequence: TGTGCCAGCAGCTTAGCGGGACAGGGATGGAAGGGCTACACCTTC. The encoded protein is CASSLAGQGWKGYTF.

Details on this clone: The same CDR3 is also encoded by other DNA sequences in this sample. The J gene is TRBJ2-3, the V gene TRBV5-4; TRBD2 matches 9 bases. The junction had 3 bases not matched to a gene; V was cut back by 3 bases and J by 1 base. Per germline, CDR1 SGHNT and CDR2 YYREEE (reference sequence). This CDR3 region has 15 residues. In DNA form, the CDR3 reads TGTGCCAGCAGCTCGCTAGCGGGGCGCACAGATACGCAGTATTTT. Amino acid sequence: CASSSLAGRTDTQYF.

The genes are TRBV7-3 and TRBJ1-4; D is unclear. Germline V gene sequence: CDR1 SGHTA, CDR2 FQGTGA. Trimming took off 4 bases at V and 7 bases at J, with 10 bases between the two ends. The length of the CDR3 is 13 residues. CDR3 coding DNA: TGTGCCAGCAGCTCTCGACCGGGTGAAAAACTGTTTTTT. Translated: CASSSRPGEKLFF.

The J gene is TRBJ1-4, the V gene TRBV2; 7 bases fit TRBD1. Germline-derived CDR1 and CDR2 are SNHLY and FYNNEI. The CDR3 spans 14 residues. J was trimmed by 7 bases and V by 7 bases; bases with no gene match: 9. The DNA for the CDR3 is TGTGCCAGCACACGACAGGGTGCGGGTGAAAAACTGTTTTTT. Protein: CASTRQGAGEKLFF.

Here the CDR3 reads CASSLGGLGGYTF. The CDR3 nucleotides read TGTGCCAGCAGCTTAGGAGGGTTGGGTGGCTACACCTTC. This chain uses TRBV11-2 with TRBJ1-2; D call uncertain. Germline-derived CDR1 and CDR2 are SGHAT and FQNNGV. CDR3 size: 13 residues. The V gene lost 1 base and the J gene lost 7 bases, with 10 bases spanning the gap. The entire variable domain, with the rest obtained from reference TRBV11-2 and TRBJ1-2, is as follows: EAGVAQSPRYKIIEKRQSVAFWCNPISGHATLYWYQQILGQGPKLLIQFQNNGVVDDSQLPKDRFSAERLKGVDSTLKIQPAKLEDSAVYLCASSLGGLGGYTFGSGTRLTVV.

This sequence joins TRBV5-4 and TRBJ1-2, with D possibly matching TRBD1 (5 bases). The V end was cut by 0 bases, the J end by 8 bases, with 11 bases between. Germline lookup yields CDR1 SGHNT and CDR2 YYREEE (reference sequence). The CDR3 loop spans 13 amino acids. CDR3 region: CASSLAGGLGYTF. Here the CDR3 DNA reads TGTGCCAGCAGCTTGGCCGGGGGATTAGGCTACACCTTC.

The chain carries TRBV7-2 and TRBJ2-1, with TRBD2 as a possible D gene (6 bases). There are 16 residues in the CDR3. Germline lookup yields CDR1 SGHTA and CDR2 FQGNSA. The V and J ends lost 4 bases and 6 bases respectively, with 19 bases between them. CDR3 bases: TGTGCCAGCAGCTGGCCACGGCGCGGGGATGTCAATGAGCAGTTCTTC. Its translation: CASSWPRRGDVNEQFF.

This chain joins TRBV4-3 and TRBJ2-1, with 8 nucleotides matching TRBD1. The germline V gene has CDR1 LGHNA and CDR2 YSLEER. Trimming at V came to 4 bases and at J to 7 bases, leaving 9 bases not matched to a gene. This CDR3 comprises 15 residues. The CDR3 sequence is CASSRGGQGGNEQFF. The DNA for the CDR3 is TGCGCCAGCAGCCGGGGAGGACAGGGAGGAAATGAGCAGTTCTTC.

The V gene is TRBV4-1, the J gene TRBJ1-5, with unresolved D. CDR3 length equals 13 residues. CDR1 MGHRA and CDR2 YSYEKL come from the germline V gene. Trimming removed 0 bases from V and 5 bases from J, with 5 bases in between. The CDR3, as DNA: TGCGCCAGCAGCCAAGAATCAGATCAGCCCCAGCATTTT. This codes for CASSQESDQPQHF.

The chain joins TRBV19 to TRBJ2-3; D not resolved. The CDR3 length is 14 residues. Looked up from germline, CDR1 is LNHDA and CDR2 is SQIVND (reference sequence). The V end was cut by 5 bases, the J end by 3 bases, with 12 bases between. The DNA for the CDR3 is TGTGCCAGTAGTGTGACGGGTGTGACAGATACGCAGTATTTT. Translation gives CASSVTGVTDTQYF.